These 26 T cell receptor beta chains originate from one sample sequenced in a study of shared clonotypes between healthy human individuals. Using immunoSEQ multiplex PCR, the repertoire was profiled, and TCRdb retains in-frame clones only, with some absent. Counted here are about 1 million clones, roughly 70% occurring once; the ten biggest clones make up around 1.4%. Source material: memory CD4+ T cells sorted from blood. Subset here: CD45RA-negative fraction. The receptors come from a man aged 18 to 30 in good health.

DNA of the CDR3: TGTGCCAGCAGCAGGGAAGGGAACGAGCAGTACTTC. Its translation: CASSREGNEQYF. This chain joins TRBV7-2 and TRBJ2-7; no clear D gene. The CDR3 is 12 residues long. The germline gives CDR1 SGHTA, CDR2 FQGNSA. The V and J ends lost 5 bases and 5 bases respectively, with 10 bases between them.

The chain links TRBV11-3 to TRBJ2-2, with 9 bases that match TRBD2. Losses at the gene ends were 0 bases for V and 4 bases for J; bases not matched to a gene: 0. CDR3 length equals 15 residues. CDR1 is SGHNT and CDR2 is YENEEA in the germline V gene. The CDR3 sequence: CASSLETSGTGELFF. Written as DNA, the CDR3 is TGTGCCAGCAGCTTAGAGACTAGCGGCACCGGGGAGCTGTTTTTT.

This clone was recorded only once. The rearrangement links TRBV6-6 to TRBJ2-3; 8 positions match TRBD2. There are 16 residues in the CDR3. The ends lost 7 bases at V and 5 bases at J; junction bases unmatched: 14. The germline V gene has CDR1 MNHNY and CDR2 SVGAGI (reference sequence). In DNA form, the CDR3 reads TGTGCCAGCACCGCCAACCGGGGGGGAAAGCGAGATACGCAGTATTTT. Translating it yields CASTANRGGKRDTQYF.

The chain couples TRBV6-1 to TRBJ1-5, with a weak D call TRBD1 (5 bases). The CDR3 contains 13 residues. V lost 2 bases and J lost 6, with 8 bases in between. CDR1 is MNHNS, CDR2 SASEGT, per germline. The CDR3, as DNA: TGTGCCAGCAGTGAACGGGGCAGTCAGCCCCAGCATTTT. It specifies CASSERGSQPQHF.

A single count supports this clone. The gene calls are TRBV18 and TRBJ2-3; TRBD1 might be the D (5 bases). This CDR3 is 15 amino acids long. Trimming pared 3 bases from V and 2 bases from J, leaving 12 bases between. Germline V gene data show CDR1 as KGHSH and CDR2 as LQKENI. CDR3 nucleotides: TGTGCCAGCTCACCGAGTCAGGGCATCACAGATACGCAGTATTTT. This translates into CASSPSQGITDTQYF.

The chain recombines TRBV28 with TRBJ2-6; no clear D gene. The CDR3 loop spans 16 amino acids. V shed 1 base and J shed 0 bases, with 7 bases lying between them. Germline V CDR1 and CDR2: MDHEN, SYDVKM. CDR3 sequence reads: CASSLLSFSGANVLTF. For the CDR3, the DNA is TGTGCCAGCAGTTTATTGTCTTTCTCTGGGGCCAACGTCCTGACTTTC.

The CDR3 protein is CASSLGGAGPQETQYF. The CDR3 bases are TGTGCCAGCAGCTTAGGGGGGGCGGGACCCCAAGAGACCCAGTACTTC. The chain uses TRBV11-2 and TRBJ2-5, with D perhaps matching TRBD1 or TRBD2 (6 bases each). V shed 1 base and J shed 1 base, with 13 bases lying between them. This CDR3 spans 16 amino acids. Germline V CDR1 and CDR2: SGHAT, FQNNGV.

The chain recombines TRBV7-9 with TRBJ1-1; 9 bases match TRBD1. The CDR3 loop spans 18 amino acids. Germline CDR1 reads SEHNR; CDR2 reads FQNEAQ (reference sequence). The junction had 16 bases not matched to a gene; V was cut back by 5 bases and J by 3 bases. CDR3 amino acids: CASSPRMVDRGPYTEAFF. The CDR3 nucleotides are TGTGCCAGCAGCCCCCGAATGGTGGACAGGGGCCCGTACACTGAAGCTTTCTTT. Variable domain in full (rest from reference TRBV7-9 and TRBJ1-1): DTGVSQNPRHKITKRGQNVTFRCDPISEHNRLYWYRQTLGQGPEFLTYFQNEAQLEKSRLLSDRFSAERPKGSFSTLEIQRTEQGDSAMYLCASSPRMVDRGPYTEAFFGQGTRLTVV.

This rearrangement joins TRBV2 to TRBJ2-5; 14 bases align to TRBD2. Germline V gene data show CDR1 as SNHLY and CDR2 as FYNNEI. The trim removed 7 bases at V and 4 bases at J, leaving 8 bases unmatched. There are 16 residues in the CDR3. This CDR3 reads CASKGGLAGGGETQYF. CDR3 DNA: TGTGCCAGCAAGGGTGGACTAGCGGGAGGAGGAGAGACCCAGTACTTC.

The rearrangement joins TRBV10-3 to TRBJ2-7, with D tentatively TRBD1 or TRBD2 (5 bases each). The V end was cut by 2 bases, the J end by 0 bases, with 11 bases between. CDR3 length: 15 residues. Germline lookup yields CDR1 ENHRY and CDR2 SYGVKD. CDR3 amino acids: CAISEGTVTSYEQYF. As DNA, the CDR3 is TGTGCCATCAGTGAGGGGACCGTGACCTCCTACGAGCAGTACTTC.

This clone was detected only a few times. This rearrangement joins TRBV5-1 to TRBJ2-7; 7 nucleotides agree with TRBD1. The V gene end was trimmed by 5 bases and the J gene end by 6 bases; junction bases not matched to a gene: 8. The germline V gene encodes CDR1 SGHRS and CDR2 YFSETQ. The CDR3 loop spans 13 amino acids. Here the CDR3 reads CASSPRQGGEQYF. The CDR3, as DNA: TGCGCCAGCAGTCCTAGACAGGGCGGCGAGCAGTACTTC. Looking up the rest from reference TRBV5-1 and TRBJ2-7 gives the full variable domain: KAGVTQTPRYLIKTRGQQVTLSCSPISGHRSVSWYQQTPGQGLQFLFEYFSETQRNKGNFPGRFSGRQFSNSRSEMNVSTLELGDSALYLCASSPRQGGEQYFGPGTRLTVT.

The chain couples TRBV7-8 to TRBJ1-2, with 7 bases that match TRBD1. Germline V gene lookup returns CDR1 SGHVS and CDR2 FQNEAQ. V trimming: 5 bases; J trimming: 2 bases; junction bases outside the gene matches: 5. The CDR3 covers 14 residues. Written as DNA, the CDR3 is TGTGCCAGCAGCCTGACAGGGCTGAACTATGGCTACACCTTC. Amino acids: CASSLTGLNYGYTF.

The chain links TRBV5-6 to TRBJ1-5, with D perhaps TRBD1 (6 bases). The CDR3 has 13 residues. Germline values: CDR1 SGHDT, CDR2 YYEEEE. Trimming removed 3 bases from V and 4 bases from J, with 8 bases in between. The CDR3, as DNA: TGTGCCAGCAGCTCAGGGGAAAATCAGCCCCAGCATTTT. The encoded protein is CASSSGENQPQHF.

The chain couples TRBV7-9 to TRBJ1-2; 7 bases line up with TRBD1. The junction had 0 bases not matched to a gene; V was cut back by 0 bases and J by 2 bases. Germline V gene sequence: CDR1 SEHNR, CDR2 FQNEAQ (reference sequence). This CDR3 region has 14 residues. The CDR3 region has the DNA TGTGCCAGCAGCTTAGCGACAGGGAACTATGGCTACACCTTC. Translation gives CASSLATGNYGYTF.

The V gene is TRBV14, the J gene TRBJ2-7; D is ambiguous. Germline CDR1 reads SGHDN; CDR2 reads FVKESK. Trimming removed 0 bases at V and 5 bases at J, with 17 bases between. The CDR3 is made up of 16 amino acids. The CDR3 coding sequence is TGTGCCAGCAGCCAAGAAAGACCGACACGTCCCGACGAGCAGTACTTC. It codes for CASSQERPTRPDEQYF.

The sample holds one count of this clone. Other DNA variants within this sample encode the same CDR3. The V call is TRBV10-3, the J call TRBJ1-3; 10 positions match TRBD1. V shed 3 bases, J shed 4 bases, and the junction held 3 bases outside the gene matches. The CDR3 has 15 amino acids. Germline V gives CDR1 ENHRY, CDR2 SYGVKD. The DNA of the CDR3 is TGTGCCATCAGTGATAGACAGGGGGCCGGAAACACCATATATTTT. Protein sequence: CAISDRQGAGNTIYF.

The genes are TRBV7-9 and TRBJ1-1; the D is unclear. V shed 5 bases and J shed 6 bases, with 13 bases lying between them. The CDR3 length is 13 residues. Per germline, CDR1 SEHNR and CDR2 FQNEAQ (reference sequence). For the CDR3, the DNA is TGTGCCAGCAGCCAAGCCGGGATGGCTGAAGCTTTCTTT. This sequence encodes CASSQAGMAEAFF. The full variable domain, in which reference TRBV7-9 and TRBJ1-1 provide the parts outside the CDR3, is DTGVSQNPRHKITKRGQNVTFRCDPISEHNRLYWYRQTLGQGPEFLTYFQNEAQLEKSRLLSDRFSAERPKGSFSTLEIQRTEQGDSAMYLCASSQAGMAEAFFGQGTRLTVV.

The chain couples TRBV5-4 to TRBJ2-6; D gene uncertain. Germline loops: CDR1 SGHNT, CDR2 YYREEE (reference sequence). CDR3 length: 15 residues. V dropped 4 bases and J dropped 0 bases, with 8 bases sitting between them. Written as DNA, the CDR3 is TGTGCCAGCAGCCCCGAGTACTCTGGGGCCAACGTCCTGACTTTC. This translates into CASSPEYSGANVLTF.

This clone was counted at least ten times. The V call is TRBV5-1, the J call TRBJ2-2; D call uncertain. The length of the CDR3 is 13 residues. CDR1 SGHRS and CDR2 YFSETQ come from the germline V gene. Between the trimmed V and J ends, which lost 1 base and 7 bases, there was a span of 8 bases. In DNA form, the CDR3 reads TGCGCCAGCAGCTTGACGGGTGACGGGGAGCTGTTTTTT. Its protein product is CASSLTGDGELFF.

The chain joins TRBV6-6 to TRBJ1-5, with TRBD1 as a possible D gene (6 bases). The germline CDR1 and CDR2 sequences are MNHNY and SVGAGI (reference sequence). The CDR3 extends over 13 amino acids. The V end lost 6 bases, the J end lost 6 bases, and 12 bases lay between the germline ends. The CDR3 protein is CASSPKGGQPQHF. In nucleotides, the CDR3 is TGTGCCAGCAGCCCCAAAGGGGGTCAGCCCCAGCATTTT.

V gene TRBV15 combines with J gene TRBJ1-1, with D uncertain. The CDR3 has 14 residues. The germline V gene has CDR1 LNHNV and CDR2 YYDKDF (reference sequence). V was pared by 0 bases and J by 1 base, with 6 bases between. The CDR3: CATSRDTWNTEAFF. The CDR3 DNA reads as TGTGCCACCAGCAGAGATACGTGGAACACTGAAGCTTTCTTT.

V and J are TRBV15 and TRBJ2-3; no definite D call. This CDR3 spans 15 amino acids. The ends were cut back, 0 bases at V and 2 bases at J, with 9 bases in the middle. Germline values: CDR1 LNHNV, CDR2 YYDKDF (reference sequence). The DNA of the CDR3 is TGTGCCACCAGCAGAGATCCGGGTTTCACAGATACGCAGTATTTT. Its protein product is CATSRDPGFTDTQYF. Together with reference TRBV15 and TRBJ2-3, the CDR3 gives the full variable domain: DAMVIQNPRYQVTQFGKPVTLSCSQTLNHNVMYWYQQKSSQAPKLLFHYYDKDFNNEADTPDNFQSRRPNTSFCFLDIRSPGLGDTAMYLCATSRDPGFTDTQYFGPGTRLTVL.

The V and J genes are TRBV6-5 and TRBJ2-1; weak D call: TRBD2 (6 bases). Germline V CDR1 and CDR2: MNHEY, SVGAGI. The CDR3 is 13 residues long. V shed 6 bases and J shed 4 bases, with 10 bases lying between them. This CDR3 reads CASRTGLYNEQFF. The CDR3 DNA follows: TGTGCCAGCAGGACGGGACTTTACAATGAGCAGTTCTTC.

This clone was observed a few times. The chain combines TRBV19 with TRBJ2-3; a weak D match, TRBD1 (6 bases). Trimming took 7 bases from V and 7 from J, leaving 15 bases between them. The germline V gene encodes CDR1 LNHDA and CDR2 SQIVND (reference sequence). The CDR3 covers 13 residues. The chain's CDR3 is CASMARGSYTQYF. The DNA for the CDR3 is TGTGCCAGTATGGCCAGGGGCTCATATACGCAGTATTTT.

The rearrangement joins TRBV28 to TRBJ1-4; 7 bases align to TRBD1. The V gene end was trimmed by 6 bases and the J gene end by 0 bases; junction bases not matched to a gene: 10. The CDR3 is 17 amino acids. Germline CDR1 MDHEN, CDR2 SYDVKM. In DNA form, the CDR3 reads TGTGCCAGCAGACCGACAGGGAGGCTTGCAACTAATGAAAAACTGTTTTTT. It specifies CASRPTGRLATNEKLFF.

This chain joins TRBV6-1 and TRBJ1-4; D perhaps matches TRBD1 (6 bases). Trimming took off 5 bases at V and 5 bases at J, with 12 bases between the two ends. There are 14 residues in the CDR3. From germline, CDR1 is MNHNS and CDR2 SASEGT. The CDR3 is CASSPGAANEKLFF. The DNA of the CDR3 is TGTGCCAGCAGTCCGGGGGCCGCGAATGAAAAACTGTTTTTT.